The 9 T cell receptor beta chains below were found in one sample sequenced in a study of T cell repertoires in aging, cancer and after chemotherapy. TCR beta rearrangements were amplified from peripheral blood genomic DNA. A mixed TRB-A/B primer pool amplified rearranged TRB by multiplex touch-down PCR. Each CDR3 protein is one row after TCRdb ran MiXCR on the multiplex PCR reads. In the table there are more than 10,000 distinct CDR3 sequences, 21% of which are singletons. The sequenced sample was blood. These receptors were obtained from a human donor in good health.

By proportion, this clonotype is medium-sized. The genes are TRBV6-6 and TRBJ1-2; D is unclear. There are 14 residues in the CDR3. V shed 4 bases and J shed 2 bases, with 11 bases lying between them. Looked up from germline, CDR1 is MNHNY and CDR2 is SVGAGI (reference sequence). In DNA form, the CDR3 reads TGTGCCAGCAGTTCCCACAATGGGAACTATGGCTACACCTTC. The encoded protein is CASSSHNGNYGYTF.

The V gene is TRBV6-6, the J gene TRBJ2-1, with 8 bases lining up with TRBD1. Germline CDR1 and CDR2: MNHNY and SVGAGI (reference sequence). The CDR3 spans 14 residues. V gave up 4 bases and J gave up 3 bases; unmatched junction bases: 2. This CDR3 is CASSSGGRYNEQFF. The CDR3 DNA follows: TGTGCCAGCAGTTCAGGGGGCCGCTACAATGAGCAGTTCTTC.

This clonotype was observed many times. The chain couples TRBV6-2 or TRBV6-3 to TRBJ2-2; 9 bases are a match to TRBD1. V dropped 5 bases and J dropped 3; count of bases not matched to a gene: 4. Germline values: CDR1 MNHEY, CDR2 SVGEGT. CDR3 size: 15 residues. The CDR3 DNA is TGTGCCAGCAGTCCGGGACAGGGAGACACCGGGGAGCTGTTTTTT. This sequence encodes CASSPGQGDTGELFF.

This clonotype was detected many times. V gene TRBV19 combines with J gene TRBJ1-4; unclear D gene. Germline CDR1 LNHDA, CDR2 SQIVND (reference sequence). The CDR3 totals 15 residues. V lost 3 bases and J 3 bases, leaving 11 bases between the germline ends. The CDR3 bases are TGTGCCAGTAGTATCGTTTCTTTGTCTAATGAAAAACTGTTTTTT. Amino acid sequence: CASSIVSLSNEKLFF.

The rearrangement uses TRBV19 and TRBJ2-3; 10 nucleotides match TRBD2. CDR1 is LNHDA and CDR2 is SQIVND in the germline V gene (reference sequence). V lost 3 bases and J lost 6; bases outside the gene matches: 6. This CDR3 region has 15 residues. CDR3 region: CASSILAGARDTQYF. Here the CDR3 DNA reads TGTGCCAGTAGTATTCTAGCGGGGGCCAGGGATACGCAGTATTTT. Filled out from reference TRBV19 and TRBJ2-3, the complete variable domain reads DGGITQSPKYLFRKEGQNVTLSCEQNLNHDAMYWYRQDPGQGLRLIYYSQIVNDFQKGDIAEGYSVSREKKESFPLTVTSAQKNPTAFYLCASSILAGARDTQYFGPGTRLTVL.

The chain couples TRBV5-4 to TRBJ2-2; 7 nucleotides align to TRBD2. After removal of 7 bases from V and 7 bases from J, the junction contained 7 bases not matched to a gene. CDR1 and CDR2 (germline): SGHNT, YYREEE (reference sequence). The CDR3 spans 13 residues. For the CDR3, the DNA is TGTGCCAGCGGGTTGGGGGGGGGCGGGGAGCTGTTTTTT. Amino acid sequence: CASGLGGGGELFF.

The rearrangement links TRBV5-1 to TRBJ2-5, with unresolved D. CDR3 length equals 14 residues. Germline CDR1 is SGHRS and CDR2 is YFSETQ. V lost 0 bases to trimming and J lost 0 bases, with 6 bases between them. CDR3 residues: CASSLGLNQETQYF. CDR3 sequence (DNA): TGCGCCAGCAGCTTGGGTTTAAACCAAGAGACCCAGTACTTC.

This chain uses TRBV6-7 with TRBJ1-1; D possibly corresponds to TRBD1 (6 bases). TRBV6-7 is an ORF for which the function is uncertain. There are 16 residues in the CDR3. V lost 2 bases, J lost 1 base, and 14 bases lay in between. CDR3 DNA sequence: TGTGCCAGCAGTTACGGTCGACAGGAGCCGAACACTGAAGCTTTCTTT. Residues: CASSYGRQEPNTEAFF.

In this sample, this clonotype is medium-sized. The chain uses TRBV20-1 and TRBJ1-6, with a possible D match to TRBD1 (6 bases). V was shortened by 6 bases and J by 0 bases, with 9 bases between the two germline ends. CDR1 is DFQATT, CDR2 SNEGSKA, per germline (reference sequence). The CDR3 is 14 residues long. The CDR3 DNA sequence: TGCAGTGCCCCACAGGGCTCCTATAATTCACCCCTCCACTTT. Amino acids: CSAPQGSYNSPLHF.